The clone carrying this T cell receptor beta chain was recorded only once. As yet, its antigen is unknown. The conserved closing phenylalanine or tryptophan is absent in this CDR3, likely reflecting a read error. Co-extraction of both nucleic acids (RNA and DNA) used about 18-34 mg of unsorted bulk tissue. No treatment had been given to the patients, who were chronically infected with HBV. The source of the sample is a study of tumor-infiltrating lymphocytes in primary liver carcinoma. On the study more broadly: Both sexes were represented among patients, who were 30 to 69 years old. General study results and limits: Relative to tumor region pairs, the tumor-adjacent and tumor-blood pairs showed overlap that was lower. A small share of top clones, only about 7-24%, was found in all five tumor regions.

The researchers produced TCR beta cDNA from approximately 460 ng total RNA with a constant-region primer. TCR beta libraries came from three nested multiplex PCR rounds using slightly modified ARM-PCR. It was with TRBV1-TRBV30 forward primers and a C-beta reverse primer that the first two PCR rounds were run, at 10 cycles each. TCRdb recomputed calls from the multiplex PCR reads with MiXCR, one row per CDR3 protein. The sample has 75,000 or so distinct CDR3 sequences, about 70% seen once. CDR3 size: 14 residues. CDR1 and CDR2 from the germline V gene are SQVTM and ANQGSEA. Trimming shortened V by 4 bases and J by 4 bases, and 14 bases separated the two germline ends.

This chain links TRBV29-1 with TRBJ2-1, with TRBD2 as a possible D gene (5 bases). Sequences were obtained from liver tumor tissue from sampling region 4. Described subset: tumor region T4, right-lateral pole. The source of this sequence is a man between 40 and 49 years old with primary liver carcinoma and hepatitis B virus infection. CDR3 residues: CSVVLVPPYNEQFS. In nucleotides, the CDR3 is TGCAGCGTTGTACTAGTCCCCCCGTACAATGAGCAGTTCTCC.